This T cell receptor beta chain was identified in a study of T cell repertoires in cytomegalovirus infection. Across the whole study: CMV epitopes that were recently identified and HLA-C-restricted were used alongside well-studied HLA-B-restricted ones. From public TCR beta signatures came an indication of both CMV infection and matching HLA type. Study-wide results and caveats: Dominating the ex vivo response were HLA-C-restricted CMV-specific TCR beta clonotypes. There were carriers of CMV plus the relevant HLA, and cumulative public TCR beta family frequency identified them.

As concerns this clonotype: Antigen unknown.

The CDR3 is made up of 13 amino acids. The germline CDR1 and CDR2 sequences are MDHEN and SYDVKM. V lost 8 bases, J lost 7 bases, and 17 bases lay in between. MiXCR, applied by TCRdb to the reads, yields one record per CDR3 protein. The profile shows 450,000 to 650,000 distinct CDR3 sequences, 40% of them singletons. The sequence derives from a human donor in good health (CMV status not recorded). Some clones in this sample may be carry-over from other donors' samples. Sequences were derived from cultured PBMCs, sampled from culture after CMV antigen stimulation. This rearrangement joins TRBV28 to TRBJ1-1; perhaps TRBD1 as D (6 bases). The CDR3 sequence: CASLVPGQREAFF. The CDR3 bases are TGTGCCAGCCTGGTGCCTGGACAGCGTGAAGCTTTCTTT. Variable domain in full (rest from reference TRBV28 and TRBJ1-1): DVKVTQSSRYLVKRTGEKVFLECVQDMDHENMFWYRQDPGLGLRLIYFSYDVKMKEKGDIPEGYSVSREKKERFSLILESASTNQTSMYLCASLVPGQREAFFGQGTRLTVV.